Listed here is a single T cell receptor (beta chain). Its antigen is still unknown. It was with unique molecular identifiers that the TCRbeta library was prepared. TCRdb fed the PCR reads into MiXCR, producing one record per CDR3 protein. The sample comprises 800,000 to 1,000,000 distinct CDR3 sequences, less than 30% of which are singletons, and about 28% rests with the top ten. The sample is drawn from a study of T-cell reconstitution after alpha-beta-depleted transplantation in children. Findings and limits, study-wide: Several hundred expanded graft clones reportedly were the source of alpha-beta T cells about two months after transplant. The authors attributed T-cell counts and diversity one year after transplant mostly to newly produced T cells. Some patients showed high day-60 TCRbeta diversity, which derived from surviving recipient T cells and thymic progenitors.

Germline-derived CDR1 and CDR2 are ENHRY and SYGVKD. The junction had 3 bases not matched to a gene; V was cut back by 7 bases and J by 10 bases. This CDR3 spans 13 amino acids. The chain recombines TRBV10-3 with TRBJ1-6; the match to TRBD1 covers 11 bases. The sequencing used PBMCs, mostly from graft donor cells, collected 360 days after TCRalphabeta/CD19-depleted stem cell transplant. This receptor was taken from a boy under three years old who had a stem cell transplant for SCID, so the T cells may come from the graft donor. The CDR3 region is CAITGTGGSPLHF. CDR3 nucleotides: TGTGCCATCACCGGGACAGGGGGATCACCCCTCCACTTT.